Sequencing of this T cell receptor (beta chain) was carried out in a study of regulatory T cells in long-lasting Graves disease. V lost 5 bases and J lost 7; bases outside the gene matches: 11. CDR3 length equals 16 residues. According to the study, TCR beta libraries were built with iRepertoire HTBI primers and CDR3-region Arm-PCR. Under the authors' procedure: Sample data revealed some 58 TRBV and 14 TRBJ segments. Using its own MiXCR run on the multiplex PCR reads, TCRdb lists one record per CDR3 protein. The authors' filters were not applied to this entry. The sample consists of 250,000 to 400,000 distinct CDR3 sequences, over 15% of them appearing once. Noted time point: newly diagnosed GD, antithyroid drugs for less than 3 months. The TCR library was made from RNA extracted from PBMCs. Patients with Graves' disease were diagnosed by American Thyroid Association guidelines.

The specimen was peripheral blood mononuclear cells (PBMCs), collected at new diagnosis, from a patient treated with antithyroid drugs. This sequence was found in a female donor with Graves disease. This rearrangement joins TRBV12-3 or TRBV12-4 to TRBJ2-1; TRBD2 aligns across 10 bases. CDR3 in amino acids: CASSGRSGRVSNEQFF. The CDR3 region has the DNA TGTGCCAGCAGTGGCAGAAGCGGGAGGGTTTCTAATGAGCAGTTCTTC.